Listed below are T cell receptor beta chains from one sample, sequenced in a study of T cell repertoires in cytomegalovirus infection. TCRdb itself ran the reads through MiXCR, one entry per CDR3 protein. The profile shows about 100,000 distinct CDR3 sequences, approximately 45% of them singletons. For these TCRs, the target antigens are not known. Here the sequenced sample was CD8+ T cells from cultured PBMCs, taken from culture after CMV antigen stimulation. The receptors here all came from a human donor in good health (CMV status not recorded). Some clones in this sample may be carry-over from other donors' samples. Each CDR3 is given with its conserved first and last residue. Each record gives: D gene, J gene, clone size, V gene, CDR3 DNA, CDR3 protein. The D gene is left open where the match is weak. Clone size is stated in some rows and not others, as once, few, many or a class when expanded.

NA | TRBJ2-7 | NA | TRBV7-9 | TGTGCCAGCAGCTTAGGAGTCTACGAGCAGTACTTC | CASSLGVYEQYF
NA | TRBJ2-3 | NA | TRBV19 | TGTGCCAGTAGTGGGACTGGAACGCAGTATTTT | CASSGTGTQYF
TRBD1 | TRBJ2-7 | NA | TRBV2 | TGTGCCAGCAGTCCCCACCCGGACAGGGCCCAAGACGAGCAGTACTTC | CASSPHPDRAQDEQYF
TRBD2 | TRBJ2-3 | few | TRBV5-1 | TGCGCCAGCAGCTTGGCCGGGGGGTACGGAGATACGCAGTATTTT | CASSLAGGYGDTQYF
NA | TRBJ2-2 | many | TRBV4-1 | TGCGCCAGCAGCCAAGACGGATTCCCCGGATCCACGAACACCGGGGAGCTGTTTTTT | CASSQDGFPGSTNTGELFF
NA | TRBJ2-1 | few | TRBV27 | TGTGCCAGCAGTTTCAGCAGGGGGGTCAATGAGCAGTTCTTC | CASSFSRGVNEQFF
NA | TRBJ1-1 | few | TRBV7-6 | TGTGCCAGCAGCAACCTGGGAGCTGAAGCTTTCTTT | CASSNLGAEAFF
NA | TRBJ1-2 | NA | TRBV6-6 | TGTGCCAGCACCCAAGACACCGATAACTATGGCTACACCTTC | CASTQDTDNYGYTF
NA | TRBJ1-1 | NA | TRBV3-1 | TGTGCCAGCAGCCAACTATCAGTGTGGGGGAACACTGAAGCTTTCTTT | CASSQLSVWGNTEAFF
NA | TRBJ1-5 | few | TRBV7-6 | TGTGCCAGCAGCTTAAATCCAGGGGAGCCCCAGCATTTT | CASSLNPGEPQHF
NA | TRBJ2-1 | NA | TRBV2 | TGTGCCAGCTGGACGTACAATGAGCAGTTCTTC | CASWTYNEQFF
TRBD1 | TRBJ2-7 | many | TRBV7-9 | TGTGCCAGCAGCCGGGGACAGGTCTACGAGCAGTACTTC | CASSRGQVYEQYF
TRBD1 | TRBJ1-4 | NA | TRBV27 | TGTGCCAGCAGCCCGGACAGGTCGGCGAGGATGGAACTGTTTTTT | CASSPDRSARMELFF
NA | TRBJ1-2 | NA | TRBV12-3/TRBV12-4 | TGTGCCAGCAGTTCAGGGAAGGATGGCTACACCTTC | CASSSGKDGYTF
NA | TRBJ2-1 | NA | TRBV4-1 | TGCGCCAGCAGCCAAGACGGCAATGAGCAGTTCTTC | CASSQDGNEQFF
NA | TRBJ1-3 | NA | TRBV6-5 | TGTGCCAGCAGTTACTCAGAGGGGGTTGGAAACACCATATATTTT | CASSYSEGVGNTIYF
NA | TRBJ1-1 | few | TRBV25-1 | TGTGCCAGCAGTGATAGTCCGAACACTGAAGCTTTCTTT | CASSDSPNTEAFF
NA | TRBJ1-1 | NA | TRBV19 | TGTGCCAGTGAAATGAACACTGAAGCTTTCTTT | CASEMNTEAFF
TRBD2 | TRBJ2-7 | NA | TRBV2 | TGTGCCAGCACCGGGGGGACTCCCTGGAACGAGCAGTACTTC | CASTGGTPWNEQYF
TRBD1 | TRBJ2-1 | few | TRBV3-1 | TGTGCCAGCAGCCATCTACAAGGGGGACAGGGTGTTTACAATGAGCAGTTCTTC | CASSHLQGGQGVYNEQFF
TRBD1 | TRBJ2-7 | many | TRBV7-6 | TGTGCCAGCAGCTTAAAAGAGACAGGGAACTACGAGCAGTACTTC | CASSLKETGNYEQYF
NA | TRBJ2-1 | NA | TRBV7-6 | TGTGCCAGCAGCAAGAGCTCCTACAATGAGCAGTTCTTC | CASSKSSYNEQFF
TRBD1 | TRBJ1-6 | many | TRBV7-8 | TGTGCCAGCAGCTCCGGACAGGGTAATTCACCCCTCCACTTT | CASSSGQGNSPLHF
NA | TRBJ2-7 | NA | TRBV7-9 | TGTGCCAGCAGCTGGGGACCCGCCGACGAGCAGTACTTC | CASSWGPADEQYF
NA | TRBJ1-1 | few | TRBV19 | TGTGCCAGTAGTACTAATATAAGAACTTTCTTT | CASSTNIRTFF
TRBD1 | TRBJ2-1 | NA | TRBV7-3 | TGTGCCAGCAGCTACAGGGGCAATAAGCAGTTCTTC | CASSYRGNKQFF
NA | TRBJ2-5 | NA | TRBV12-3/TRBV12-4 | TGTGCCAGCAGCGCAGGGGCCTCGTACCAAGAGACCCAGTACTTC | CASSAGASYQETQYF
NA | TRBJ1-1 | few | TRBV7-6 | TGTGCCAGCAGCTTAGGGTGGGGCACTGAAGCTTTCTTT | CASSLGWGTEAFF
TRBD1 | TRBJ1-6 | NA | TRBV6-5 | TGTGCCAGCAGCCAAGGGACAGCGGTAGAGTCACCCCTCCACTTT | CASSQGTAVESPLHF
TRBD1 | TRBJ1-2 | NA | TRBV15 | TGTGCCACCAGAAGAGGGACAGAGAATGGCTACACCTTC | CATRRGTENGYTF
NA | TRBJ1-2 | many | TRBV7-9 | TGTGCCAGCAGCTACGAGATCTCGGGACTCTATGGCTACACCTTC | CASSYEISGLYGYTF
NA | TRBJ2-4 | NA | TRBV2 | TGTGCCAGCATGGGGGTTGAAAACATTCAGTACTTC | CASMGVENIQYF
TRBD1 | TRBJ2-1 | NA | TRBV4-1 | TGCGCCAGCAGCCAAGATGCCGGACAGGGCAATGAGCAGTTCTTC | CASSQDAGQGNEQFF
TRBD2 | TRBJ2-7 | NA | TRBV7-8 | TGTGCCAGCAGCACCGGACTAGCGGGGGGCGCCTACGAGCAGTACTTC | CASSTGLAGGAYEQYF
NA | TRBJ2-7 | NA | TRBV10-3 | TGTGCCATCAGTCCCCCGACTAGAAGACACGAGCAGTACTTC | CAISPPTRRHEQYF
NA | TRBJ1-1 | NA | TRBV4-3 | TGCGCCAGCAGCCAAGGACGGGGCCTGGGCACTGAAGCTTTCTTT | CASSQGRGLGTEAFF
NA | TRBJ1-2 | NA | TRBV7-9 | TGTGCCAGCAGCCCCGCAGGGAGTGAAGCTAACTATGGCTACACCTTC | CASSPAGSEANYGYTF
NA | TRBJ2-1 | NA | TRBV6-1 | TGTGCCAGCAGTGAAGCGAACTACGGCGAGCAGTTCTTC | CASSEANYGEQFF
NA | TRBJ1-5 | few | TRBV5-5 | TGTGCCAGCAGCTTGGGAGCAGGGTCGAGGAATCAGCCCCAGCATTTT | CASSLGAGSRNQPQHF
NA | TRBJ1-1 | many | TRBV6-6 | TGTGCCAGCAGTTACGGGGCAGGGCGCCTGAACAATGAAGCTTTCTTT | CASSYGAGRLNNEAFF
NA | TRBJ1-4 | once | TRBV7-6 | TGTGCCAGCAGCTCCTACAGCCAAAATGAAAAACTGTTTTTT | CASSSYSQNEKLFF
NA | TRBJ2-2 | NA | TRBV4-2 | TGTGCCAGCAGCCAGTCCCTGGGGGCCGGGGAGCTGTTTTTT | CASSQSLGAGELFF
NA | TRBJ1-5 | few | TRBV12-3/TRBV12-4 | TGTGCCAGCAGCCTCCCAGGCTACAATCAGCCCCAGCATTTT | CASSLPGYNQPQHF
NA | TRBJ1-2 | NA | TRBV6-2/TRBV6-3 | TGTGCCAGCAGTTACGACCCGGGGGCGGACTATGGCTACACCTTC | CASSYDPGADYGYTF
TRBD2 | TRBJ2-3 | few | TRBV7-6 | TGTGCCAGCAGCTTAGACCTAGCGGGAGATACGCAGTATTTT | CASSLDLAGDTQYF
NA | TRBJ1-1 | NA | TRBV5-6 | TGTGCCAGCAGCTTGGTTCAGCAGAACACTGAAGCTTTCTTT | CASSLVQQNTEAFF
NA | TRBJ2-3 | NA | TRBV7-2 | TGTGCCAGCAGCTTAGCCCCTTTCACAGATACGCAGTATTTT | CASSLAPFTDTQYF
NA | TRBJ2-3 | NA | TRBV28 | TGTGCCAGCAGTCCGCTGACAGATTACACAGATACGCAGTATTTT | CASSPLTDYTDTQYF
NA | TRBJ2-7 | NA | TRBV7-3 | TGTGCCAGCAGCTTAACAGGGGGGGACTACGAGCAGTACTTC | CASSLTGGDYEQYF
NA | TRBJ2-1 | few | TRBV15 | TGTGCCACCAAGGACAGATACAATGAGCAGTTCTTC | CATKDRYNEQFF
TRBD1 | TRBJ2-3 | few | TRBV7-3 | TGTGCCAGCAGCTTGACAGGGGGTGATACATACTATTTT | CASSLTGGDTYYF
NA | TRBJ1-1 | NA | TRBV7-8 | TGTGCCAGCAGCTTACTGACCCGGGACACTGAAGCTTTCTTT | CASSLLTRDTEAFF
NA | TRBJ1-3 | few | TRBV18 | TGTGCCAGCTCACCACCGGGACGATCGTCTGGAAACACCATATATTTT | CASSPPGRSSGNTIYF
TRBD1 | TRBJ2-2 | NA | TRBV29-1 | TGCAGCGGTTGGGACAGTTTCACCGGGGAGCTGTTTTTT | CSGWDSFTGELFF
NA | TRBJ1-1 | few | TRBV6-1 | TGTGCCAGCAGTGAATTAAGCACTGAAGCTTTCTTT | CASSELSTEAFF
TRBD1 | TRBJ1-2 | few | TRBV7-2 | TGTGCCAGCAGCCTGTGGACAGGCGATTATGGCTACACCTTC | CASSLWTGDYGYTF
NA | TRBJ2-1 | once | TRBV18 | TGTGCCAGCTCCCGAACCCCCGACAGGGGAAACAGCGGGGATACCGCTTGGGAGCAGTTCTTC | CASSRTPDRGNSGDTAWEQFF
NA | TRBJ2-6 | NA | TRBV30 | TGTGCCTCTCCGGGTCCGTTTGGGGCCAACGTCCTGACTTTC | CASPGPFGANVLTF
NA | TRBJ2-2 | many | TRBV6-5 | TGTGCCAGCAGTCTCGGCAGGGTACCCGACACCGGGGAGCTGTTTTTT | CASSLGRVPDTGELFF